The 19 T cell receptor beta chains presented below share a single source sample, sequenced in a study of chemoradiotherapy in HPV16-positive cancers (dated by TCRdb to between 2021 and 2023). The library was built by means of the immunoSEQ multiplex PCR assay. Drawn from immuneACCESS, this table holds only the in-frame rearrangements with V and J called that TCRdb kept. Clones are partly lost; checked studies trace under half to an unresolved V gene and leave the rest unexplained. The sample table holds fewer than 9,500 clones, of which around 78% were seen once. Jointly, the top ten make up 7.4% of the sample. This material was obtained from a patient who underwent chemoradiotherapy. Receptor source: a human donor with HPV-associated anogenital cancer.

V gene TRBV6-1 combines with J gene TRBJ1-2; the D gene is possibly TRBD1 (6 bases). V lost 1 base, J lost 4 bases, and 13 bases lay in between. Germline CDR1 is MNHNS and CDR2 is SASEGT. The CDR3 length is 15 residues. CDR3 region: CASSEETGTFYGYTF. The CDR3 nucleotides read TGTGCCAGCAGTGAAGAAACAGGGACTTTCTATGGCTACACCTTC.

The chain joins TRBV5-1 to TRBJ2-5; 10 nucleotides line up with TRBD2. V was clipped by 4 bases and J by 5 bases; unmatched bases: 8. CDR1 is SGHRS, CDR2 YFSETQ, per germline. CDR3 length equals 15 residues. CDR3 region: CASSLQGTSEETQYF. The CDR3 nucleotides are TGCGCCAGCAGCCTTCAGGGGACTAGCGAGGAGACCCAGTACTTC.

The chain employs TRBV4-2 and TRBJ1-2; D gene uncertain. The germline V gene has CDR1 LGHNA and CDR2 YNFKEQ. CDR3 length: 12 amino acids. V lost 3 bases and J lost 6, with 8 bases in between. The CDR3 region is CASSHGGDGYTF. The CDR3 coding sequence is TGTGCCAGCAGCCATGGCGGGGATGGCTACACCTTC.

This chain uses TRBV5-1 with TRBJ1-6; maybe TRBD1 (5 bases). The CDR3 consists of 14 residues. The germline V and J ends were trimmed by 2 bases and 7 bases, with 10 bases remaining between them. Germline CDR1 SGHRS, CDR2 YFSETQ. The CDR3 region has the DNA TGCGCCAGCAGCTTCGGGACGGTCAATTCACCCCTCCACTTT. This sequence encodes CASSFGTVNSPLHF.

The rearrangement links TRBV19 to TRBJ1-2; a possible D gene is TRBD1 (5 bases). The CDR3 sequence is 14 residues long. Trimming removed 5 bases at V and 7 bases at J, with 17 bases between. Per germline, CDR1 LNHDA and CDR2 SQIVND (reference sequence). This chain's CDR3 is CASSATGNGGGYTF. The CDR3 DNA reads TGTGCCAGTAGTGCGACGGGGAATGGGGGTGGCTACACCTTC.

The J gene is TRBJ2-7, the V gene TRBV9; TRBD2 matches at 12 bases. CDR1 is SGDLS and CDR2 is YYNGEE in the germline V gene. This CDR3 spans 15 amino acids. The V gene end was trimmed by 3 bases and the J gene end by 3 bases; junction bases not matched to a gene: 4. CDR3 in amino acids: CASSALAGGLYEQYF. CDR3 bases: TGTGCCAGCAGCGCGCTAGCGGGAGGGCTCTACGAGCAGTACTTC.

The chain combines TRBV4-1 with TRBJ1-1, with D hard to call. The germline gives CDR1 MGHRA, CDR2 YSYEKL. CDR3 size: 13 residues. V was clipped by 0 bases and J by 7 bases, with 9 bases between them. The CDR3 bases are TGCGCCAGCAGCCAAGATAGGGCGGATGAAGCTTTCTTT. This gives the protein CASSQDRADEAFF.

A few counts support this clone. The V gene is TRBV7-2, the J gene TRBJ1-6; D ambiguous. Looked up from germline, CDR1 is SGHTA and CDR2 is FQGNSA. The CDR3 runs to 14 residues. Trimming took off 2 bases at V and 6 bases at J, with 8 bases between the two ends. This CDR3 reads CASSLSSLNSPLHF. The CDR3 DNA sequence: TGTGCCAGCAGCTTAAGCAGTCTTAATTCACCCCTCCACTTT.

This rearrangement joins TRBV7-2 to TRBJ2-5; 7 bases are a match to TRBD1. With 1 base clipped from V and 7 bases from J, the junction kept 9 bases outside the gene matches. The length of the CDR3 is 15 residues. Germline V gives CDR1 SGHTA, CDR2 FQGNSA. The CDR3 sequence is CASSLVSGQMGTQYF. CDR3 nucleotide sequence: TGTGCCAGCAGCTTAGTCTCGGGACAGATGGGGACCCAGTACTTC.

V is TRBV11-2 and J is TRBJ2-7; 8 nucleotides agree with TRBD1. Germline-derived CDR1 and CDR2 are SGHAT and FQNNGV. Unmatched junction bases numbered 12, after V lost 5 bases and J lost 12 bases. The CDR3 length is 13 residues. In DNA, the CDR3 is TGTGCCAGCAGCGTTTCAGGGGGCGCAATGTGGTACTTC. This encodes CASSVSGGAMWYF.

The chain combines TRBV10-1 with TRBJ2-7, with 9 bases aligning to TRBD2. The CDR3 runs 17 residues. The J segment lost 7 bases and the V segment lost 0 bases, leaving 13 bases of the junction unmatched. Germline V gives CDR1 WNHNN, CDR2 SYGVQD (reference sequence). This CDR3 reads CASSESLAGSWAGEQYF. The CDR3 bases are TGCGCCAGCAGTGAGTCCCTAGCGGGAAGTTGGGCGGGGGAGCAGTACTTC.

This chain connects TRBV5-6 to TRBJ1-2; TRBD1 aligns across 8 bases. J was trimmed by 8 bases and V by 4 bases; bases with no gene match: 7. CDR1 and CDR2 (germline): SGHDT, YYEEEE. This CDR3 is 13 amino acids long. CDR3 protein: CASSPGQGGGYTF. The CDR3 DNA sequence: TGTGCCAGCAGCCCAGGACAGGGTGGGGGCTACACCTTC.

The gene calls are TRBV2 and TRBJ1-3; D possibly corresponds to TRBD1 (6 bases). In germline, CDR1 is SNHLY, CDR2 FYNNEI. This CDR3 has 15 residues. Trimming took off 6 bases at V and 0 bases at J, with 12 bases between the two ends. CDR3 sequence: CASSQDSYSGNTIYF. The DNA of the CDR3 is TGTGCCAGCAGCCAGGACAGCTACTCTGGAAACACCATATATTTT.

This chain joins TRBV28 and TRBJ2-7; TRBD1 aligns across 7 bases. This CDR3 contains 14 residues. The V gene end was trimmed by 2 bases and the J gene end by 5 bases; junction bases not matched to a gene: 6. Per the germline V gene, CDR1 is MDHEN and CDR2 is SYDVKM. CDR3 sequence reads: CASSLDRVIHEQYF. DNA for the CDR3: TGTGCCAGCAGTTTAGACAGGGTGATCCACGAGCAGTACTTC.

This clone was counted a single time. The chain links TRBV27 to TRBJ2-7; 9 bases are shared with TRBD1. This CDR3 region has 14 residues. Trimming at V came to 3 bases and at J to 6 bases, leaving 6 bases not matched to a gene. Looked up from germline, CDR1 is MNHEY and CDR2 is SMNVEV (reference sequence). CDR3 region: CASSLGTGSREQYF. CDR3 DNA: TGTGCCAGCAGTTTGGGGACAGGGTCCCGCGAGCAGTACTTC.

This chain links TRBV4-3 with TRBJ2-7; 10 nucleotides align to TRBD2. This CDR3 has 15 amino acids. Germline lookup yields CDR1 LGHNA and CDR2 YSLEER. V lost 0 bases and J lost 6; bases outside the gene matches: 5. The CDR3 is CASSQDGGLAFEQYF. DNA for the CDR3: TGCGCCAGCAGCCAAGATGGGGGACTAGCGTTCGAGCAGTACTTC.

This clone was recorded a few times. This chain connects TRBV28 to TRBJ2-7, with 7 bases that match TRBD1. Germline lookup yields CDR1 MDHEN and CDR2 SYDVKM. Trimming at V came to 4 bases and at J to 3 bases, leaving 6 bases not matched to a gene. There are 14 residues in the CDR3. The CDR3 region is CASSSSGTDYEQYF. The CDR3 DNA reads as TGTGCCAGCAGTTCGTCCGGGACAGACTACGAGCAGTACTTC. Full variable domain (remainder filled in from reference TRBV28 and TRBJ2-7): DVKVTQSSRYLVKRTGEKVFLECVQDMDHENMFWYRQDPGLGLRLIYFSYDVKMKEKGDIPEGYSVSREKKERFSLILESASTNQTSMYLCASSSSGTDYEQYFGPGTRLTVT.

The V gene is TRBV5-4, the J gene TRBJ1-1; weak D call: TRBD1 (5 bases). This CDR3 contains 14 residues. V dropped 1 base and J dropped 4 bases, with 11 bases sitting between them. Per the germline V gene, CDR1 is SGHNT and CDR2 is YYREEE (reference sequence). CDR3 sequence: CASSLRREGTEAFF. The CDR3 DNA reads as TGTGCCAGCAGCTTGCGCAGGGAGGGCACTGAAGCTTTCTTT.

CDR3 coding DNA: TGTGCCAGCAGTGATTTTGCGGGTACAACCTACGAGCAGTACTTC. It is translated as CASSDFAGTTYEQYF. The V and J genes are TRBV6-1 and TRBJ2-7, with D possibly matching TRBD2 (5 bases). The CDR3 runs to 15 residues. V was pared by 3 bases and J by 2 bases, with 14 bases between. Germline values: CDR1 MNHNS, CDR2 SASEGT.